These 18 T cell receptor beta chains were sequenced from one sample in a study of vaccination and CD4 T cells after COVID-19. Treatment: approximately 10-day PBMC culture with coronavirus spike peptide pools or control peptides (ViraFEST assay). Researchers used the Oncomine TCR Beta short-read assay to sequence DNA from cultured CD4+ T cells. TCRdb re-derived calls from the PCR reads in MiXCR, one entry per CDR3 protein. The top ten hold under 13% of the sample, which has about 14,000 distinct CDR3 sequences, roughly 73% seen once. These receptors have no identified antigens. Source material: CD4+ T cells from blood, cultured in vitro. The receptor set was obtained from a human donor who had recovered from COVID-19.

The chain is built from TRBV30 and TRBJ1-1; no firm D call. The ends were cut back, 1 base at V and 2 bases at J, with 11 bases in the middle. This CDR3 has 14 residues. The germline CDR1 and CDR2 sequences are GTSNPN and SVGIG (reference sequence). CDR3 region: CAWSGRLFNTEAFF. For the CDR3, the DNA is TGTGCCTGGAGTGGCCGACTGTTCAACACTGAAGCTTTCTTT.

The chain recombines TRBV20-1 with TRBJ1-2, with 10 bases aligning to TRBD1. Germline V lookup: CDR1 DFQATT, CDR2 SNEGSKA (reference sequence). J gave up 5 bases and V 6 bases, and 0 bases lay outside the gene matches. The CDR3 contains 11 residues. The CDR3 spells CSAGQGYGYTF. The DNA for the CDR3 is TGCAGTGCGGGACAGGGGTATGGCTACACCTTC.

The chain employs TRBV20-1 and TRBJ2-7; no clear D gene. V was cut by 2 bases and J by 7 bases, with 18 bases left in between. In germline, CDR1 is DFQATT, CDR2 SNEGSKA (reference sequence). The CDR3 consists of 14 residues. The CDR3 loop reads CSARSVSVNEEQYF. The CDR3 DNA follows: TGCAGTGCTAGATCTGTTTCCGTGAACGAGGAGCAGTACTTC.

There are a few counts of this clonotype. The chain recombines TRBV7-3 with TRBJ2-7; 9 positions agree with TRBD2. This CDR3 has 17 residues. Germline CDR1 reads SGHTA; CDR2 reads FQGTGA. J was trimmed by 2 bases and V by 2 bases; bases with no gene match: 10. The CDR3 here is CASSLLVAGGTPYEQYF. In DNA, the CDR3 is TGTGCCAGCAGCTTACTGGTTGCGGGGGGGACACCCTACGAGCAGTACTTC.

The J gene is TRBJ2-7, the V gene TRBV20-1, with 8 bases aligning to TRBD1. J gave up 3 bases and V 0 bases, and 10 bases lay outside the gene matches. This CDR3 contains 16 residues. Per germline, CDR1 DFQATT and CDR2 SNEGSKA (reference sequence). The CDR3 DNA reads TGCAGTGCTAGAGAAGACCGGGACAGGAAAGACTACGAGCAGTACTTC. Protein sequence: CSAREDRDRKDYEQYF.

The rearrangement joins TRBV27 to TRBJ2-7, with 9 nucleotides matching TRBD1. The V gene end was trimmed by 4 bases and the J gene end by 7 bases; junction bases not matched to a gene: 8. The CDR3 runs to 14 residues. From germline, CDR1 is MNHEY and CDR2 SMNVEV (reference sequence). The chain's CDR3 is CASSSGTGRYEQYF. In DNA form, the CDR3 reads TGTGCCAGCAGTTCCGGGACAGGGCGGTATGAGCAGTACTTC.

The chain links TRBV2 to TRBJ1-5; D is unclear. The germline CDR1 and CDR2 sequences are SNHLY and FYNNEI. Trimming shortened V by 8 bases and J by 3 bases, and 8 bases separated the two germline ends. The CDR3 totals 12 residues. The CDR3 region has the DNA TGTGCCAGCGGCAGCCCCAATCAGCCCCAGCATTTT. It codes for CASGSPNQPQHF. The full variable domain, in which reference TRBV2 and TRBJ1-5 provide the parts outside the CDR3, is EPEVTQTPSHQVTQMGQEVILRCVPISNHLYFYWYRQILGQKVEFLVSFYNNEISEKSEIFDDQFSVERPDGSNFTLKIRSTKLEDSAMYFCASGSPNQPQHFGDGTRLSIL.

The rearrangement uses TRBV20-1 and TRBJ1-2; D might be TRBD1 (5 bases). Between the trimmed V and J ends, which lost 6 bases and 0 bases, there was a span of 23 bases. The CDR3 loop spans 17 amino acids. Germline assignment: CDR1 DFQATT and CDR2 SNEGSKA (reference sequence). CDR3 region: CSAVPLGRAPSNYGYTF. CDR3 nucleotides: TGCAGTGCCGTCCCCCTGGGCAGGGCTCCCTCTAACTATGGCTACACCTTC.

This chain joins TRBV20-1 and TRBJ1-5, with a tentative D call TRBD1 (5 bases). There are 14 residues in the CDR3. CDR1 and CDR2 from the germline V gene are DFQATT and SNEGSKA (reference sequence). With 1 base removed from V and 3 bases from J, the gap between germline ends came to 10 bases. The CDR3 reads CSARVSGLNQPQHF. CDR3 DNA sequence: TGCAGTGCTAGAGTGTCAGGGCTCAATCAGCCCCAGCATTTT.

V is TRBV7-9 and J is TRBJ2-7; D is perhaps TRBD1 (6 bases). CDR1 and CDR2 from the germline V gene are SEHNR and FQNEAQ (reference sequence). Trimming removed 6 bases at V and 6 bases at J, with 12 bases between. This CDR3 contains 12 residues. The CDR3 loop reads CASRLRGTEQYF. CDR3 bases: TGTGCCAGCAGGCTAAGGGGGACCGAGCAGTACTTC.

CDR3 DNA sequence: TGTGCCAGCAGACGACAGACGACCGAGAACACCGGGGAGCTGTTTTTT. Translating gives CASRRQTTENTGELFF. The chain recombines TRBV7-8 with TRBJ2-2; D perhaps matches TRBD1 (5 bases). Germline values: CDR1 SGHVS, CDR2 FQNEAQ. V was clipped by 6 bases and J by 1 base, with 15 bases between them. This CDR3 contains 16 residues.

The chain couples TRBV6-1 to TRBJ1-1, with 7 bases matching TRBD1. Germline V lookup: CDR1 MNHNS, CDR2 SASEGT. The CDR3 is made up of 14 amino acids. V was pared by 7 bases and J by 1 base, with 6 bases of the junction left unmatched. CDR3 protein: CASIKTGPNTEAFF. Here the CDR3 DNA reads TGTGCCAGCATTAAGACAGGGCCGAACACTGAAGCTTTCTTT.

The chain has TRBV19 and TRBJ1-4; 9 nucleotides align to TRBD1. Per the germline V gene, CDR1 is LNHDA and CDR2 is SQIVND (reference sequence). After removal of 6 bases from V and 10 bases from J, the junction contained 6 bases not matched to a gene. This CDR3 has 13 residues. The CDR3 DNA reads TGTGCCAGTAGCGGGACAGGGTCGGGAAAACTGTTTTTT. Amino acid sequence: CASSGTGSGKLFF.

The rearrangement links TRBV6-1 to TRBJ1-4; D is undetermined. Germline assignment: CDR1 MNHNS and CDR2 SASEGT. CDR3 size: 15 residues. V was pared by 5 bases and J by 0 bases, with 10 bases between. The CDR3, as DNA: TGTGCCAGCAGTAAGGACCCCGCAACTAATGAAAAACTGTTTTTT. Translating it yields CASSKDPATNEKLFF.

The rearrangement links TRBV7-6 to TRBJ1-1; possibly TRBD1 for D (5 bases). Germline loops: CDR1 SGHVS, CDR2 FNYEAQ. The V end lost 1 base, the J end lost 3 bases, and 21 bases lay between the germline ends. This CDR3 is built from 18 residues. CDR3 amino acids: CASSLDPGGGVRDTEAFF. CDR3 sequence (DNA): TGTGCCAGCAGCTTAGACCCCGGAGGAGGGGTCCGGGACACTGAAGCTTTCTTT.

The chain links TRBV2 to TRBJ1-2, with TRBD1 matching over 12 bases. This CDR3 is 17 amino acids long. Per the germline V gene, CDR1 is SNHLY and CDR2 is FYNNEI. V gave up 7 bases and J gave up 5 bases; unmatched junction bases: 14. CDR3 protein: CASNTPGQGAFGYGYTF. DNA for the CDR3: TGTGCCAGCAACACCCCGGGACAGGGGGCTTTTGGTTATGGCTACACCTTC.

The rearrangement uses TRBV7-2 and TRBJ1-5, with D possibly TRBD1 on 5 matching bases. This CDR3 is built from 14 residues. Germline V CDR1 and CDR2: SGHTA, FQGNSA. V dropped 4 bases and J dropped 2 bases, with 9 bases sitting between them. CDR3 in amino acids: CASSSGLGNQPQHF. CDR3 coding DNA: TGTGCCAGCAGCTCAGGGTTAGGCAATCAGCCCCAGCATTTT. The full variable domain, rest sourced from reference TRBV7-2 and TRBJ1-5, is GAGVSQSPSNKVTEKGKDVELRCDPISGHTALYWYRQSLGQGLEFLIYFQGNSAPDKSGLPSDRFSAERTGGSVSTLTIQRTQQEDSAVYLCASSSGLGNQPQHFGDGTRLSIL.

This clonotype was seen a handful of times. The V call is TRBV27, the J call TRBJ1-1; 9 bases are shared with TRBD1. V shed 3 bases and J 8 bases; nucleotides not matched to a gene: 13. Germline CDR1 is MNHEY and CDR2 is SMNVEV (reference sequence). The CDR3 is 16 residues long. The CDR3: CASSLGASTGGMEAFF. The CDR3 bases are TGTGCCAGCAGTTTGGGGGCCAGTACAGGGGGCATGGAAGCTTTCTTT.